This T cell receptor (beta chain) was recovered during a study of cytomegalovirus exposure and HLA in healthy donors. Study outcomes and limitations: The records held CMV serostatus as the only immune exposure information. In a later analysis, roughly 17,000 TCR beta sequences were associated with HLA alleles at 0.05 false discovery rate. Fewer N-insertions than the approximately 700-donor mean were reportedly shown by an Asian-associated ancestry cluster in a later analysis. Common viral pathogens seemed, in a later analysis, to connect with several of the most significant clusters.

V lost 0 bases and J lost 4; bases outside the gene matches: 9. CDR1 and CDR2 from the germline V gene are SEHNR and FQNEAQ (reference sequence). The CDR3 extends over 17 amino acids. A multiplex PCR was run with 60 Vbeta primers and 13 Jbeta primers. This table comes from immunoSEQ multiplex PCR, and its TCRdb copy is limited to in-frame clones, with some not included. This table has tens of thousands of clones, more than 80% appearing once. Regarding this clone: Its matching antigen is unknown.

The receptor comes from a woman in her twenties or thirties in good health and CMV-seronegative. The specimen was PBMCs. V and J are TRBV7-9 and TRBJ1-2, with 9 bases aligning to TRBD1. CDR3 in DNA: TGTGCCAGCAGCTTAGCGCAAGGGACAGGGATTTCCTATGGCTACACCTTC. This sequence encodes CASSLAQGTGISYGYTF.